This TCR beta chain was identified in a study of regulatory T cells in long-lasting Graves disease. Overall study: A definition of persistent Graves' disease required over 5 years of antithyroid drugs plus positive TSH receptor antibodies. Overall study results and limits: Persistent patients had a count of shared public clonotypes (over 2,500) that exceeded that of new patients (966). Accuracy could have been hurt by small sample size. Under persistent disease, TRBV28, TRBJ1-2 and TRBJ2-5 were used preferentially.

CDR1 and CDR2 (germline): MNHEY, SVGEGT. V was pared by 8 bases and J by 4 bases, with 14 bases between. The CDR3 covers 13 residues. Arm-PCR of CDR3 regions with iRepertoire HTBI primers generated TCR beta libraries. In TCRdb, the multiplex PCR reads were re-called with MiXCR into one record per CDR3 protein. The repertoire consists of under 500,000 distinct CDR3 sequences, with around 21% occurring once and the leading ten covering under 9%. This clonotype was observed a few times. Its antigen is currently unknown. Time point noted: persistent/refractory GD, antithyroid drugs over 5 years with positive TRAb. RNA isolated from PBMCs was used to make the TCR library.

The clonotype comes from a female donor with Graves disease. The sample here was peripheral blood mononuclear cells (PBMCs), taken when the disease was refractory, from a patient treated with antithyroid drugs. The genes are TRBV6-2 or TRBV6-3 and TRBJ1-1; D is undetermined. The CDR3 coding sequence is TGTGCCAGCGAGCTCTCCCGACGCACTGAAGCTTTCTTT. It translates to CASELSRRTEAFF.